Listed below are T cell receptor beta chains from one sample, sequenced in a study of T cells in localized non-small cell lung cancer. The protocol was immunoSEQ multiplex PCR, while the TCRdb copy is restricted to in-frame clones and leaves out a portion. The table records around 24,000 clones, roughly 87% of them present only once. The sequencing here drew on peripheral blood, taken before any cancer treatment. The receptors derive from a male donor older than 55 with stage I squamous cell lung carcinoma. CDR3s include the opening cysteine and the closing phenylalanine or tryptophan. A D gene is named only where the DNA matches it firmly. Expanded clones are given a class, and other clones once, few, many or no size at all.

.	TRBV6-1	TRBJ1-1	.	CASSETPSSPTEAFF	TGTGCCAGCAGTGAAACACCATCCAGTCCGACTGAAGCTTTCTTT
.	TRBV5-4	TRBJ2-1	.	CASSLAGYEQFF	TGTGCCAGCAGCTTGGCTGGTTATGAGCAGTTCTTC
.	TRBV5-1	TRBJ2-6	.	CASSPPTGSGANVLTF	TGCGCCAGCAGCCCGCCGACGGGCTCTGGGGCCAACGTCCTGACTTTC
.	TRBV7-9	TRBJ2-7	.	CASSLAGPDF	TGTGCCAGCAGCTTAGCCGGACCCGACTTC
.	TRBV5-5	TRBJ1-1	.	CASGNTEAFF	TGTGCCAGCGGTAACACTGAAGCTTTCTTT
.	TRBV14	TRBJ2-7	.	CASSQDPRGRMYF	TGTGCCAGCAGCCAAGATCCCCGCGGGCGAATGTACTTC
.	TRBV5-1	TRBJ1-2	TRBD1	CASSLDGTGIDGYTF	TGCGCCAGCAGCTTGGACGGGACAGGGATCGATGGCTACACCTTC
.	TRBV29-1	TRBJ1-1	TRBD1	CSVDLAGGTPGAGAFF	TGCAGCGTTGATTTGGCAGGGGGCACCCCGGGGGCGGGAGCTTTCTTT
few	TRBV9	TRBJ1-4	TRBD1	CASSVAGQGPGREKLFF	TGTGCCAGCAGCGTAGCGGGACAGGGACCGGGGAGGGAAAAACTGTTTTTT
.	TRBV4-3	TRBJ1-2	TRBD1	CASSHSGGGQRYGYTF	TGCGCCAGCAGCCATAGCGGGGGGGGACAGCGCTATGGCTACACCTTC
.	TRBV7-2	TRBJ1-2	TRBD1	CASSSGGGYGYTF	TGTGCCAGCAGCTCAGGGGGAGGTTATGGCTACACCTTC
.	TRBV5-1	TRBJ2-7	TRBD2	CASSLVLAGGPSSSYEQYF	TGCGCCAGCAGCTTGGTACTAGCGGGAGGGCCCTCGAGCTCCTACGAGCAGTACTTC
once	TRBV14	TRBJ1-6	.	CASSLLPPFSPLHF	TGTGCCAGCAGCCTCCTTCCCCCTTTTTCACCCCTCCACTTT
.	TRBV7-8	TRBJ1-2	TRBD1	CASSSSRGQLSYLIGYTF	TGTGCCAGCAGCTCCTCGAGGGGACAGCTCTCGTACCTTATCGGCTACACCTTC
.	TRBV25-1	TRBJ1-2	.	CASRPGNIHGYTF	TGTGCCAGCAGACCGGGGAACATCCATGGCTACACCTTC
once	TRBV5-6	TRBJ2-4	.	CASAQQGKNIQYF	TGTGCCAGCGCCCAACAGGGCAAAAACATTCAGTACTTC
.	TRBV28	TRBJ2-1	.	CASITPAGIYNEQFF	TGTGCCAGCATTACCCCGGCAGGGATCTACAATGAGCAGTTCTTC
.	TRBV5-1	TRBJ2-5	TRBD1	CASSGQGSQETQYF	TGCGCCAGCAGCGGACAGGGCTCCCAAGAGACCCAGTACTTC
once	TRBV2	TRBJ2-5	.	CASSTVTQYF	TGTGCCAGCAGTACGGTAACCCAGTACTTC
.	TRBV7-7	TRBJ2-1	TRBD2	CASSRGTSGLNEQFF	TGTGCTAGCAGCCGCGGGACTAGCGGCCTCAATGAGCAGTTCTTC
.	TRBV9	TRBJ1-6	.	CASSVDGQYNSPLHF	TGTGCCAGCAGCGTAGATGGACAGTATAATTCACCCCTCCACTTT
.	TRBV18	TRBJ2-2	.	CASSKTGGMNTGELFF	TGTGCCAGCTCCAAGACGGGGGGCATGAACACCGGGGAGCTGTTTTTT
.	TRBV5-6	TRBJ1-1	.	CASSFPGRMNTEAFF	TGTGCCAGCAGCTTCCCCGGACGTATGAACACTGAAGCTTTCTTT
.	TRBV19	TRBJ2-2	.	CASSEQGRVTGELFF	TGTGCCAGTAGTGAACAGGGTAGGGTCACCGGGGAGCTGTTTTTT
.	TRBV18	TRBJ1-2	.	CASSPPPALNYGYTF	TGTGCCAGCTCACCCCCACCGGCTCTTAACTATGGCTACACCTTC
.	TRBV6-6	TRBJ1-2	TRBD1	CASRTTGDLYGYTF	TGTGCCAGCAGAACTACAGGGGACTTATATGGCTACACCTTC
.	TRBV9	TRBJ2-5	TRBD2	CASSVGLAGAEETQYF	TGTGCCAGCAGCGTAGGGCTAGCGGGAGCCGAAGAGACCCAGTACTTC